A single T cell receptor (beta chain) is shown here with its context. The junction shows a germline mismatch at one end, possibly a read error. This entry belongs to a study of tumor and adjacent non-tumor tissue in lung cancer. The library came from three nested PCR rounds adapted from ARM-PCR protocols. TCRdb re-called the multiplex PCR reads through MiXCR, storing one row per CDR3 protein. This table holds approximately 77,000 distinct CDR3 sequences, approximately 78% found once. RNA was extracted from bulk tissue without any cell sorting. The normal lung tissue was taken more than 3 cm from the tumor edge. The CDR3 contains 17 residues. CDR1 and CDR2 from the germline V gene are DFQATT and SNEGSKA (reference sequence).

This sequence was found in a man in his sixties with non-small cell lung cancer. The sequenced sample was distant non-tumor lung tissue. This sequence joins TRBV20-1 and TRBJ2-1, with a tentative D call TRBD2 (7 bases). CDR3 nucleotides: TGCAGTGTTAGAGATCGCCTAACTAGTGGGGGGGCGAATGAGCAGTTCTTC. Protein: CSVRDRLTSGGANEQFF.